The rows below give T cell receptor beta chains drawn from one sample of a study of identical twins. Each CDR3 protein is one row after TCRdb ran MiXCR on the 5' RACE reads. The sample lists fewer than 900,000 distinct CDR3 sequences, around 20% occurring once. This sample was shared with a second study, whose subject was T cells expressing NK-cell markers.

Sequencing was carried out using PBMCs. The receptor source for this set is a woman aged 18-35 years in good health. Both conserved end residues are part of each CDR3. The order of the fields is V gene, D gene, J gene, CDR3 protein. The D gene is left open where the match is weak.

TRBV20-1	-	TRBJ2-7	CSAREGPLPPYEQYF
TRBV5-1	-	TRBJ2-7	CASSLAVRDEQYF
TRBV5-1	TRBD2	TRBJ2-1	CASRTTSGSHNEQFF
TRBV5-1	-	TRBJ2-3	CASSFSFQGLDTQYF
TRBV19	-	TRBJ2-1	CASRFRDSDEQFF
TRBV7-6	-	TRBJ2-7	CASSLPGQEQYF
TRBV9	-	TRBJ2-4	CASSVGGGTRGGIQYF
TRBV5-6	-	TRBJ2-1	CASSLLSGAPQFF
TRBV29-1	TRBD2	TRBJ2-5	CSGYGTSGEETQYF
TRBV5-1	TRBD2	TRBJ2-7	CASSSPGLSYEQYF
TRBV20-1	TRBD2	TRBJ2-5	CSARALAVIQETQYF